A single sample is the source of the 28 T cell receptor beta chains below, sequenced in a study of T cell repertoires in cytomegalovirus infection. TCRdb analysed the reads with MiXCR anew, one entry per CDR3 protein. The profile shows about 310,000 distinct CDR3 sequences, about a sixth of them singletons. Sequencing was performed on PBMCs. These receptors originate from a human donor in good health (CMV status not recorded). Some clones in this sample may be carry-over from other donors' samples.

This clonotype came up a few times. This sequence joins TRBV29-1 and TRBJ2-1; TRBD2 agrees at 9 bases. This CDR3 spans 16 amino acids. CDR1 and CDR2 (germline): SQVTM, ANQGSEA. Trimming took 7 bases from V and 3 from J; bases not matched to a gene: 13. CDR3 sequence (DNA): TGCAGCGCCGAGGAAACGGGACTAGCCCGCTACAATGAGCAGTTCTTC. This sequence encodes CSAEETGLARYNEQFF.

The V call is TRBV11-1, the J call TRBJ2-1; 8 bases agree with TRBD2. The CDR3 sequence is 12 residues long. From germline, CDR1 is SGHAT and CDR2 FQDESV (reference sequence). V trimming: 3 bases; J trimming: 15 bases; junction bases outside the gene matches: 7. CDR3 coding DNA: TGTGCCAGCAGCTTCCTAGCGGGTCTTCTGTTCTTC. This encodes CASSFLAGLLFF.

The genes are TRBV5-8 and TRBJ2-7; D gene ambiguous. Between the trimmed V and J ends, which lost 2 bases and 4 bases, there was a span of 7 bases. This CDR3 contains 12 residues. The germline CDR1 and CDR2 sequences are SGHTS and YDEGEE. The CDR3 region has the DNA TGTGCCAGCAGCTTTCAGCGATACGAGCAGTACTTC. Its translation is CASSFQRYEQYF.

There are many counts of this clonotype. The chain carries TRBV7-2 and TRBJ2-5, with D possibly matching TRBD2 (5 bases). The V gene's germline CDR1 is SGHTA and CDR2 FQGNSA. V was pared by 5 bases and J by 7 bases, with 23 bases between. This CDR3 spans 16 amino acids. The DNA for the CDR3 is TGTGCCAGCAGCCCCCAGGTCGAGGGAGCTGGCGGGACCCAGTACTTC. Translation gives CASSPQVEGAGGTQYF.

This clonotype appeared many times. The chain links TRBV20-1 to TRBJ1-1; 8 nucleotides align to TRBD1. The trim removed 5 bases at V and 1 base at J, leaving 6 bases unmatched. CDR3 length equals 14 residues. Germline CDR1 DFQATT, CDR2 SNEGSKA (reference sequence). CDR3 protein: CSAPPGQGNTEAFF. The DNA of the CDR3 is TGCAGTGCTCCCCCTGGACAGGGGAACACTGAAGCTTTCTTT.

This clonotype has a count of ten or more. The chain uses TRBV7-3 and TRBJ1-6, with no clear D. The CDR3 extends over 15 amino acids. V was cut by 0 bases and J by 10 bases, with 13 bases left in between. CDR1 is SGHTA and CDR2 is FQGTGA in the germline V gene. The DNA of the CDR3 is TGTGCCAGCAGCTTAACGTCCACAACGGAATCACCCCTCCACTTT. This sequence encodes CASSLTSTTESPLHF.

This clonotype was found many times. The rearrangement uses TRBV7-2 and TRBJ2-2; the D gene is possibly TRBD1 (5 bases). V was trimmed by 1 base and J by 3 bases, leaving 9 bases between them. Germline loops: CDR1 SGHTA, CDR2 FQGNSA. This CDR3 comprises 15 residues. CDR3 in amino acids: CASSLVGADTGELFF. The CDR3 region has the DNA TGTGCCAGCAGCTTAGTAGGGGCGGACACCGGGGAGCTGTTTTTT. The full variable domain, in which reference TRBV7-2 and TRBJ2-2 provide the parts outside the CDR3, is GAGVSQSPSNKVTEKGKDVELRCDPISGHTALYWYRQSLGQGLEFLIYFQGNSAPDKSGLPSDRFSAERTGGSVSTLTIQRTQQEDSAVYLCASSLVGADTGELFFGEGSRLTVL.

This clonotype was detected ten times or more. The V and J genes are TRBV5-6 and TRBJ2-5; tentatively, D is TRBD1 or TRBD2 (7 bases each). The CDR3 consists of 18 residues. V was cut by 3 bases and J by 1 base, with 22 bases left in between. Germline assignment: CDR1 SGHDT and CDR2 YYEEEE. The CDR3 sequence is CASSWPGGAGPFQETQYF. The CDR3 DNA reads TGTGCCAGCAGCTGGCCAGGGGGAGCGGGGCCCTTCCAAGAGACCCAGTACTTC.

This chain uses TRBV7-6 with TRBJ2-5; D might be TRBD1 (5 bases). The CDR3 runs 16 residues. V lost 5 bases and J lost 2, with 18 bases in between. The V gene's germline CDR1 is SGHVS and CDR2 FNYEAQ. CDR3 coding DNA: TGTGCCAGCAGCCCCGCCGACAGCCAGTTTCAAGAGACCCAGTACTTC. Its translation is CASSPADSQFQETQYF.

The chain uses TRBV5-5 and TRBJ2-7; D unclear. The CDR3 contains 13 residues. V lost 5 bases to trimming and J lost 3 bases, with 12 bases between them. Germline V gene data show CDR1 as SGHKS and CDR2 as YYEKEE (reference sequence). The CDR3 DNA reads as TGTGCCAGCAGTACCCTTGTGGGCTACGAGCAGTACTTC. Its translation is CASSTLVGYEQYF.

The table lists this clonotype with a few counts. The chain links TRBV9 to TRBJ2-1; TRBD1 matches at 8 bases. The CDR3 consists of 15 residues. After removal of 7 bases from V and 1 base from J, the junction contained 7 bases not matched to a gene. The germline V gene encodes CDR1 SGDLS and CDR2 YYNGEE. The CDR3, as DNA: TGTGCCAGCGAACCCGACAGGGGATCCTACAATGAGCAGTTCTTC. Its protein is CASEPDRGSYNEQFF.

This clonotype was detected many times. The chain combines TRBV7-2 with TRBJ1-2; 9 bases are a match to TRBD1. Germline V gene data show CDR1 as SGHTA and CDR2 as FQGNSA. With V trimmed by 5 bases and J by 5 bases, 6 bases remained unmatched. CDR3 length: 14 residues. The CDR3 DNA is TGTGCCAGCAGCAGCCAACAGGGGGCGTATGGCTACACCTTC. Protein sequence: CASSSQQGAYGYTF.

This clonotype occurred a few times. The chain combines TRBV2 with TRBJ1-4; D uncertain. Trimming stripped 4 bases from V and 5 bases from J, with 14 bases between. The germline V gene has CDR1 SNHLY and CDR2 FYNNEI. This CDR3 is built from 15 residues. The CDR3 sequence: CASSVDGSVNEKLFF. The CDR3 nucleotides are TGTGCCAGCAGTGTTGACGGGAGCGTGAATGAAAAACTGTTTTTT.

The table lists this clonotype with a few counts. V gene TRBV5-4 combines with J gene TRBJ1-2; D not resolved. The germline V gene encodes CDR1 SGHNT and CDR2 YYREEE (reference sequence). V gave up 4 bases and J gave up 0 bases, with 13 bases separating them. The CDR3 is made up of 15 amino acids. CDR3 sequence reads: CASSPPRGANYGYTF. The CDR3 nucleotides are TGTGCCAGCAGCCCCCCCCGCGGAGCTAACTATGGCTACACCTTC.

This clonotype was recorded many times. This sequence joins TRBV6-1 and TRBJ1-2; possible D gene TRBD1, 6 bases. The V gene's germline CDR1 is MNHNS and CDR2 SASEGT. V lost 4 bases to trimming and J lost 4 bases, with 10 bases between them. The CDR3 has 13 residues. The CDR3 sequence: CASSGGLSYGYTF. The DNA for the CDR3 is TGTGCCAGCAGTGGGGGGCTGAGCTATGGCTACACCTTC.

This clonotype has a count of ten or more. The chain carries TRBV7-2 and TRBJ2-7, with 7 bases that match TRBD1. Looked up from germline, CDR1 is SGHTA and CDR2 is FQGNSA. The CDR3 sequence is 15 residues long. The junction had 8 bases not matched to a gene; V was cut back by 1 base and J by 5 bases. The CDR3 sequence is CASSLVGDREHEQYF. The CDR3, as DNA: TGTGCCAGCAGCTTAGTTGGTGACAGGGAGCACGAGCAGTACTTC.

The CDR3 DNA follows: TGTGCCAGCAGCTTGTTTGGGGTCACAGATACGCAGTATTTT. It translates to CASSLFGVTDTQYF. The chain joins TRBV5-4 to TRBJ2-3; D unclear. CDR1 and CDR2 (germline): SGHNT, YYREEE (reference sequence). V lost 1 base and J 2 bases, leaving 8 bases between the germline ends. The CDR3 is 14 amino acids.

This clonotype was observed a handful of times. The chain links TRBV18 to TRBJ2-1; 9 bases are shared with TRBD1. Trimming took 3 bases from V and 3 from J; bases not matched to a gene: 9. The CDR3 totals 17 residues. Per the germline V gene, CDR1 is KGHSH and CDR2 is LQKENI. The CDR3 spells CASSPFSQGAVYNEQFF. The CDR3 DNA reads as TGTGCCAGCTCACCCTTCTCACAGGGGGCTGTCTACAATGAGCAGTTCTTC.

This clonotype was found many times. The V and J genes are TRBV7-2 and TRBJ1-1; no firm D call. Germline CDR1 and CDR2: SGHTA and FQGNSA. The CDR3 contains 15 residues. The V end was cut by 2 bases, the J end by 1 base, with 11 bases between. The CDR3 DNA is TGTGCCAGCAGCTTACAACGCAGAACGAACACTGAAGCTTTCTTT. It specifies CASSLQRRTNTEAFF.

This sequence joins TRBV4-1 and TRBJ2-2; D is possibly TRBD1 (6 bases). V lost 6 bases and J 1 base, leaving 30 bases between the germline ends. Germline V gene data show CDR1 as MGHRA and CDR2 as YSYEKL. The CDR3 length is 21 residues. The CDR3 coding sequence is TGCGCCAGCAGACCACCTGGACAGATAGAGACACCACCCGAGAACACCGGGGAGCTGTTTTTT. This sequence encodes CASRPPGQIETPPENTGELFF.

The gene calls are TRBV28 and TRBJ1-3; no reliable D call. Trimming pared 4 bases from V and 0 bases from J, leaving 10 bases between. The CDR3 extends over 15 amino acids. Germline V gene sequence: CDR1 MDHEN, CDR2 SYDVKM. The CDR3 DNA sequence: TGTGCCAGCAGTTCGCCAGGAACCTCTGGAAACACCATATATTTT. Translation gives CASSSPGTSGNTIYF.

The chain couples TRBV7-9 to TRBJ2-2, with no clear D. The CDR3 is 15 amino acids. Per the germline V gene, CDR1 is SEHNR and CDR2 is FQNEAQ (reference sequence). Trimming stripped 3 bases from V and 2 bases from J, with 10 bases between. CDR3 sequence reads: CASSFESQNTGELFF. In DNA, the CDR3 is TGTGCCAGCAGCTTTGAAAGCCAAAACACCGGGGAGCTGTTTTTT.

The sample holds a few counts of this clonotype. The chain carries TRBV10-3 and TRBJ1-3; D is uncertain. The germline V and J ends were trimmed by 0 bases and 3 bases, with 6 bases remaining between them. Germline V lookup: CDR1 ENHRY, CDR2 SYGVKD. The CDR3 totals 14 residues. The CDR3 sequence: CAISESGGGNTIYF. CDR3 coding DNA: TGTGCCATCAGTGAGTCGGGCGGTGGAAACACCATATATTTT.

Ten or more counts support this clonotype. The junction differs from germline at one of its ends, possibly a read error. The J gene is TRBJ1-2, the V gene TRBV11-2; 8 bases map to TRBD1. This CDR3 contains 15 residues. From germline, CDR1 is SGHAT and CDR2 FQNNGV. In DNA, the CDR3 is TGTGCCAGCAGCCCGTGGACAGGGCCCAATCTCAGCTGGGGCTTC. This gives the protein CASSPWTGPNLSWGF.

The chain uses TRBV2 and TRBJ1-1; TRBD1 is a possible D gene (5 bases). This CDR3 contains 16 residues. Germline assignment: CDR1 SNHLY and CDR2 FYNNEI. The V gene lost 1 base and the J gene lost 4 bases, with 16 bases spanning the gap. CDR3 nucleotide sequence: TGTGCCAGCAGTGAAGGCGCCCGGGGCCTAGGCACTGAAGCTTTCTTT. Amino acid sequence: CASSEGARGLGTEAFF.

The chain uses TRBV7-2 and TRBJ2-7, with 8 bases fitting TRBD1. With V trimmed by 3 bases and J by 2 bases, 12 bases remained unmatched. CDR3 size: 17 residues. Germline V lookup: CDR1 SGHTA, CDR2 FQGNSA. CDR3: CASSFFGTGSTAYEQYF. The CDR3 DNA follows: TGTGCCAGCAGCTTTTTCGGGACAGGCTCCACCGCCTACGAGCAGTACTTC.

This clonotype was found a few times. The DNA of the CDR3 is TGTGCCAGCAGCTTGGGAGGGGGCCGCCACGAGCAGTACTTC. Amino acids: CASSLGGGRHEQYF. This sequence joins TRBV5-4 and TRBJ2-7; 7 nucleotides match TRBD1. CDR1 and CDR2 from the germline V gene are SGHNT and YYREEE (reference sequence). The J segment lost 5 bases and the V segment lost 0 bases, leaving 5 bases of the junction unmatched. The CDR3 has 14 residues.

The genes are TRBV5-6 and TRBJ2-3; TRBD2 matches at 12 bases. CDR1 SGHDT and CDR2 YYEEEE come from the germline V gene. The CDR3 runs 17 residues. Trimming took 2 bases from V and 0 from J; bases not matched to a gene: 4. The CDR3 here is CASSFSTSGGSTDTQYF. CDR3 nucleotides: TGTGCCAGCAGCTTCTCGACTAGCGGGGGCAGCACAGATACGCAGTATTTT.